Below, one T cell receptor beta chain is given with its context. The sample comes from a study of cytomegalovirus exposure and HLA in healthy donors. Germline V lookup: CDR1 SGHDT, CDR2 YYEEEE. After removal of 4 bases from V and 3 bases from J, the junction contained 6 bases not matched to a gene. This CDR3 has 15 amino acids. Primers: 60 Vbeta forward and 13 Jbeta reverse. Sequenced by immunoSEQ multiplex PCR; TCRdb stores in-frame clones only, minus some. Of 150,000 to 200,000 clones listed, more than 70% are singletons. The TCR originated in a woman aged 40 to 49 in good health and CMV-seropositive. Sequencing was done on a sample of PBMCs. The chain links TRBV5-6 to TRBJ1-4; 7 positions agree with TRBD1. CDR3 coding DNA: TGTGCCAGCAGCACAGACAGGGTATCTAATGAAAAACTGTTTTTT. Translated, it gives CASSTDRVSNEKLFF.